One and the same sample provided the 30 T cell receptor beta chains below, sequenced in a study of blood T cell repertoires in COVID-19. The repertoire was sequenced with immunoSEQ multiplex PCR; TCRdb's copy has only in-frame clones and lacks some. The sample contains about 300,000 clones, 80% to 90% of which appear only once. The sequenced sample consisted of peripheral blood. These receptors were collected from a woman between 45 and 65 years old with COVID-19, enrolled during active disease.

The rearrangement joins TRBV5-1 to TRBJ2-1; tentative D call: TRBD2 (6 bases). The CDR3 has 15 residues. Looked up from germline, CDR1 is SGHRS and CDR2 is YFSETQ. Trimming cost V 0 bases and J 2 bases, with 9 bases left between them. CDR3 coding DNA: TGCGCCAGCAGCTTGGGGACTACAACCTACAATGAGCAGTTCTTC. Protein product: CASSLGTTTYNEQFF.

The chain recombines TRBV5-6 with TRBJ2-3, with 10 positions matching TRBD1. Trimming at V came to 0 bases and at J to 5 bases, leaving 6 bases not matched to a gene. The CDR3 consists of 16 residues. Germline loops: CDR1 SGHDT, CDR2 YYEEEE. The CDR3 loop is CASSLGWDRGVDTQYF. CDR3 nucleotide sequence: TGTGCCAGCAGCTTGGGATGGGACAGGGGAGTAGATACGCAGTATTTT. Drawing the rest from reference TRBV5-6 and TRBJ2-3, the complete variable domain is DAGVTQSPTHLIKTRGQQVTLRCSPKSGHDTVSWYQQALGQGPQFIFQYYEEEERQRGNFPDRFSGHQFPNYSSELNVNALLLGDSALYLCASSLGWDRGVDTQYFGPGTRLTVL.

On this clone itself: The sample carries other DNA sequences with the same CDR3. This chain joins TRBV18 and TRBJ1-4; 7 nucleotides agree with TRBD1. V shed 3 bases and J 4 bases; nucleotides not matched to a gene: 2. This CDR3 is built from 14 residues. Germline V lookup: CDR1 KGHSH, CDR2 LQKENI. The CDR3 sequence: CASSPGTVNEKLFF. CDR3 DNA: TGTGCCAGCTCACCGGGGACAGTTAATGAAAAACTGTTTTTT.

V is TRBV19 and J is TRBJ1-5; 10 nucleotides match TRBD1. The CDR3 extends over 13 amino acids. J lost 7 bases, V lost 7 bases, and 4 bases had no gene match. Per germline, CDR1 LNHDA and CDR2 SQIVND (reference sequence). CDR3 bases: TGTGCCAGTATGGGACAGGGGTACCAGCCCCAGCATTTT. Its protein is CASMGQGYQPQHF.

The chain is built from TRBV5-4 and TRBJ2-3, with D perhaps TRBD2 (6 bases). Trimming left V 4 bases short and J 0 bases short, with 15 bases between. The CDR3 covers 16 residues. Germline V lookup: CDR1 SGHNT, CDR2 YYREEE (reference sequence). The CDR3 nucleotides read TGTGCCAGCAGCAATAGCGGATCACCTAGCACAGATACGCAGTATTTT. It yields the protein CASSNSGSPSTDTQYF.

The V gene is TRBV5-1, the J gene TRBJ2-7; TRBD1 agrees at 10 bases. Per germline, CDR1 SGHRS and CDR2 YFSETQ. Trimming at V came to 0 bases and at J to 3 bases, leaving 6 bases not matched to a gene. The CDR3 is 16 amino acids. The CDR3 region is CASSLASGTGDYEQYF. The CDR3 DNA follows: TGCGCCAGCAGCTTGGCTTCCGGGACAGGGGACTACGAGCAGTACTTC.

V is TRBV6-5 and J is TRBJ1-2; unclear D gene. CDR1 and CDR2 (germline): MNHEY, SVGAGI. The V gene lost 0 bases and the J gene lost 7 bases, with 12 bases spanning the gap. The CDR3 runs 14 residues. CDR3 bases: TGTGCCAGCAGTTACTCGGCCGGGGAGCCTGGCTACACCTTC. Protein sequence: CASSYSAGEPGYTF.

Comments on this clone: This sample also contains other DNA sequences that code for the same CDR3. V is TRBV19 and J is TRBJ2-6, with D hard to call. Germline V lookup: CDR1 LNHDA, CDR2 SQIVND (reference sequence). The CDR3 has 16 residues. V dropped 3 bases and J dropped 0 bases, with 9 bases sitting between them. In DNA form, the CDR3 reads TGTGCCAGTAGTATCGGCAGGTTCTCTGGGGCCAACGTCCTGACTTTC. Amino acid sequence: CASSIGRFSGANVLTF.

The V call is TRBV10-2, the J call TRBJ2-7, with D possibly being TRBD2 (6 bases). V was pared by 2 bases and J by 2 bases, with 10 bases between. The CDR3 runs 14 residues. The V gene's germline CDR1 is WSHSY and CDR2 SAAADI. The CDR3 protein is CASSEAGSTYEQYF. CDR3 in DNA: TGCGCCAGCAGTGAGGCCGGGAGTACCTACGAGCAGTACTTC.

This clone was observed once. The CDR3 protein is CASSYSLRVNTGELFF. CDR3 in DNA: TGTGCCAGCAGTTACTCGCTCCGGGTGAACACCGGGGAGCTGTTTTTT. The chain recombines TRBV6-2 or TRBV6-3 with TRBJ2-2; no clear D gene. The germline V gene has CDR1 MNHEY and CDR2 SVGEGT. The CDR3 extends over 16 amino acids. Trimming left V 0 bases short and J 1 base short, with 9 bases between.

V and J are TRBV9 and TRBJ2-2, with D perhaps matching TRBD1 (6 bases). The CDR3 has 16 amino acids. CDR1 and CDR2 (germline): SGDLS, YYNGEE. V lost 0 bases and J lost 4, with 13 bases in between. In nucleotides, the CDR3 is TGTGCCAGCAGCGTAGGGGGGACATTGGGCACCGGGGAGCTGTTTTTT. Protein: CASSVGGTLGTGELFF.

The chain combines TRBV10-3 with TRBJ2-7, with D possibly being TRBD2 (6 bases). Germline loops: CDR1 ENHRY, CDR2 SYGVKD. This CDR3 spans 14 amino acids. V dropped 0 bases and J dropped 3 bases, with 9 bases sitting between them. The DNA for the CDR3 is TGTGCCATCAGTGAGTCGCTGGGGGGCTACGAGCAGTACTTC. Its protein product is CAISESLGGYEQYF.

This chain joins TRBV25-1 and TRBJ1-6; 7 bases map to TRBD1. The CDR3 is 15 residues long. V was pared by 1 base and J by 9 bases, with 6 bases of the junction left unmatched. CDR1 MGHDK and CDR2 SYGVNS come from the germline V gene. CDR3 amino acids: CASSELRQGGSPLHF. The CDR3 DNA sequence: TGTGCCAGCAGTGAATTGAGACAGGGAGGTTCACCCCTCCACTTT.

The chain joins TRBV27 to TRBJ2-3; 9 bases fit TRBD2. The V segment lost 6 bases and the J segment 2 bases; nucleotides outside the gene matches: 9. The CDR3 is made up of 16 amino acids. Per the germline V gene, CDR1 is MNHEY and CDR2 is SMNVEV (reference sequence). For the CDR3, the DNA is TGTGCCAGCAGAAACCCGGGACTAGCCATCACAGATACGCAGTATTTT. Protein product: CASRNPGLAITDTQYF.

The rearrangement joins TRBV6-5 to TRBJ2-1, with 10 bases matching TRBD2. The ends lost 3 bases at V and 6 bases at J; junction bases unmatched: 5. The V gene's germline CDR1 is MNHEY and CDR2 SVGAGI. This CDR3 has 15 residues. CDR3 DNA: TGTGCCAGCAGTTATTTAGCGGGAGGCGTCAATGAGCAGTTCTTC. It specifies CASSYLAGGVNEQFF.

This clone has a single count. This chain links TRBV7-3 with TRBJ1-1, with D perhaps TRBD1 (5 bases). This CDR3 has 14 residues. Germline assignment: CDR1 SGHTA and CDR2 FQGTGA. V lost 0 bases to trimming and J lost 1 base, with 6 bases between them. CDR3 residues: CASSLTGANTEAFF. The CDR3 DNA is TGTGCCAGCAGCTTAACAGGGGCGAACACTGAAGCTTTCTTT. The variable domain in full, completed from reference TRBV7-3 and TRBJ1-1, reads GAGVSQTPSNKVTEKGKYVELRCDPISGHTALYWYRQSLGQGPEFLIYFQGTGAADDSGLPNDRFFAVRPEGSVSTLKIQRTERGDSAVYLCASSLTGANTEAFFGQGTRLTVV.

This clone has more than one count but fewer than ten. The gene calls are TRBV4-3 and TRBJ1-1; D ambiguous. The CDR3 runs 14 residues. V was clipped by 0 bases and J by 8 bases, with 13 bases between them. Germline lookup yields CDR1 LGHNA and CDR2 YSLEER. CDR3: CASSQEIRSSEAFF. CDR3 nucleotide sequence: TGCGCCAGCAGCCAAGAGATCCGGTCCTCCGAAGCTTTCTTT.

The CDR3 region is CASSQLGQGRVLERGYTF. CDR3 coding DNA: TGCGCCAGCAGCCAATTGGGACAGGGCCGGGTCCTGGAACGGGGCTACACCTTC. The chain employs TRBV4-1 and TRBJ1-2; 9 positions match TRBD1. V shed 2 bases and J 8 bases; nucleotides not matched to a gene: 18. The germline CDR1 and CDR2 sequences are MGHRA and YSYEKL. The CDR3 length is 18 residues.

V and J are TRBV18 and TRBJ2-1; D is uncertain. V lost 1 base and J lost 0, with 19 bases in between. Germline V gene lookup returns CDR1 KGHSH and CDR2 LQKENI. The CDR3 is 19 residues long. The CDR3 sequence: CASSPLVVHTVSSYNEQFF. The CDR3 bases are TGTGCCAGCTCACCACTAGTAGTGCATACCGTGAGCTCCTACAATGAGCAGTTCTTC.

This clone was picked up one time. V gene TRBV5-4 combines with J gene TRBJ2-7, with TRBD2 matching over 10 bases. The CDR3 is 15 residues long. CDR1 is SGHNT, CDR2 YYREEE, per germline (reference sequence). V trimming: 0 bases; J trimming: 6 bases; junction bases outside the gene matches: 6. This chain's CDR3 is CASSLDSSGSLEQYF. In DNA form, the CDR3 reads TGTGCCAGCAGCTTGGATTCTAGCGGGAGTCTCGAGCAGTACTTC.

The V and J genes are TRBV7-2 and TRBJ2-7; the match to TRBD2 covers 8 bases. The CDR3 contains 15 residues. Germline V lookup: CDR1 SGHTA, CDR2 FQGNSA. V shed 0 bases and J 4 bases; nucleotides not matched to a gene: 5. CDR3: CASSLAAAGVYEQYF. CDR3 nucleotides: TGTGCCAGCAGCTTAGCGGCAGCGGGAGTATACGAGCAGTACTTC.

The chain uses TRBV6-5 and TRBJ2-7; 7 nucleotides match TRBD1. Unmatched junction bases numbered 3, after V lost 7 bases and J lost 3 bases. The CDR3 length is 12 residues. CDR1 and CDR2 (germline): MNHEY, SVGAGI. CDR3: CASTGQFYEQYF. CDR3 DNA: TGTGCCAGCACGGGACAGTTCTACGAGCAGTACTTC.

The V and J genes are TRBV30 and TRBJ1-3; 12 bases are a match to TRBD1. From germline, CDR1 is GTSNPN and CDR2 SVGIG (reference sequence). The CDR3 totals 13 residues. Trimming removed 8 bases from V and 3 bases from J; junction bases left unmatched: 2. The CDR3 sequence is CAGDRGRGNTIYF. In DNA, the CDR3 is TGTGCCGGGGACAGGGGGCGTGGAAACACCATATATTTT.

The gene calls are TRBV19 and TRBJ2-7; 10 bases are a match to TRBD1. Unmatched junction bases numbered 7, after V lost 4 bases and J lost 7 bases. CDR3 length equals 14 residues. Germline loops: CDR1 LNHDA, CDR2 SQIVND (reference sequence). This CDR3 is CASSTRTGGIEQYF. The CDR3 DNA follows: TGTGCCAGTAGTACTAGGACAGGGGGAATAGAGCAGTACTTC.

This clone was observed a handful of times. The chain joins TRBV19 to TRBJ1-5, with no clear D. CDR1 and CDR2 from the germline V gene are LNHDA and SQIVND (reference sequence). V was clipped by 9 bases and J by 0 bases, with 15 bases between them. CDR3 length: 15 residues. CDR3 loop: CASNLLGGSNQPQHF. The CDR3, as DNA: TGTGCCAGCAATCTGTTGGGAGGTAGCAATCAGCCCCAGCATTTT.

The rearrangement uses TRBV18 and TRBJ1-5; no clear D gene. From germline, CDR1 is KGHSH and CDR2 LQKENI. V lost 6 bases, J lost 4 bases, and 16 bases lay in between. This CDR3 has 15 residues. The CDR3 sequence is CASSPSGAINQPQHF. The DNA for the CDR3 is TGTGCCAGCTCCCCCTCAGGTGCCATTAATCAGCCCCAGCATTTT.

The rearrangement joins TRBV5-1 to TRBJ1-5; 9 bases are shared with TRBD1. The CDR3 contains 14 residues. The junction had 5 bases not matched to a gene; V was cut back by 4 bases and J by 6 bases. The V gene's germline CDR1 is SGHRS and CDR2 YFSETQ. Here the CDR3 DNA reads TGCGCCAGCAGCCAGACAGGGGGGAGTCAGCCCCAGCATTTT. Translating it yields CASSQTGGSQPQHF.

The V call is TRBV7-6, the J call TRBJ2-2; 10 bases map to TRBD2. CDR1 and CDR2 (germline): SGHVS, FNYEAQ. V trimming: 3 bases; J trimming: 6 bases; junction bases outside the gene matches: 7. The CDR3 extends over 16 amino acids. This CDR3 reads CASSLGASGSPGELFF. The CDR3, as DNA: TGTGCCAGCAGCTTGGGTGCTAGCGGGAGCCCCGGGGAGCTGTTTTTT.

The chain couples TRBV5-4 to TRBJ1-1; TRBD1 matches 9 bases. Germline CDR1 and CDR2: SGHNT and YYREEE (reference sequence). J gave up 5 bases and V 3 bases, and 14 bases lay outside the gene matches. The CDR3 is made up of 17 amino acids. CDR3 DNA: TGTGCCAGCAGCTCGACAGGGGGTGGAATACGGGCTACTGAAGCTTTCTTT. As protein: CASSSTGGGIRATEAFF.

This chain connects TRBV18 to TRBJ1-2, with a weak D call TRBD1 (5 bases). CDR3 length equals 13 residues. The V end was cut by 3 bases, the J end by 3 bases, with 8 bases between. CDR1 is KGHSH and CDR2 is LQKENI in the germline V gene. CDR3 coding DNA: TGTGCCAGCTCACCGGAAGGGGACTATGGCTACACCTTC. Protein: CASSPEGDYGYTF.